The 20 T cell receptor beta chains in this list originate from one sample, sequenced in a study of T cells in Graves' hyperthyroidism and ophthalmopathy. TCR beta CDR3 regions were amplified from RNA transcripts. The HTBI set primed first-round TCR CDR3 RT-PCR. TCRdb redid the calling of the multiplex PCR reads with MiXCR, one entry per CDR3 protein. In the table there are 300,000 to 400,000 distinct CDR3 sequences, about 20% of which are singletons. Input material: blood. The receptors come from a woman between 45 and 65 years old with Graves' hyperthyroidism.

This clonotype was recorded at least ten times. V gene TRBV3-1 combines with J gene TRBJ2-1; D tentatively reads TRBD1 or TRBD2 (5 bases each). The CDR3 totals 16 residues. Germline loops: CDR1 LGHDT, CDR2 YNNKEL (reference sequence). Trimming removed 4 bases at V and 6 bases at J, with 19 bases between. In DNA form, the CDR3 reads TGTGCCAGCAGCCCATGGGAGCAGGGACGAATCAATGAGCAGTTCTTC. Protein sequence: CASSPWEQGRINEQFF.

This clonotype showed up many times. The chain uses TRBV5-1 and TRBJ2-7; 7 nucleotides line up with TRBD1. The CDR3 contains 15 residues. The germline V gene encodes CDR1 SGHRS and CDR2 YFSETQ. V dropped 2 bases and J dropped 3; count of bases not matched to a gene: 8. CDR3 in DNA: TGCGCCAGCAGCTTAGGTTACAGGGGAGTCTACGAGCAGTACTTC. It specifies CASSLGYRGVYEQYF.

This clonotype has only a few counts. The V and J genes are TRBV6-4 and TRBJ1-1; D is uncertain. CDR3 size: 13 residues. CDR1 and CDR2 (germline): MRHNA, SNTAGT. V lost 0 bases and J 3 bases, leaving 5 bases between the germline ends. The CDR3 loop reads CASSDSQHTEAFF. As DNA, the CDR3 is TGTGCCAGCAGTGACTCCCAGCACACTGAAGCTTTCTTT.

This chain connects TRBV12-3 or TRBV12-4 to TRBJ2-2, with D maybe TRBD1 (6 bases). CDR3 length: 16 amino acids. The V gene lost 5 bases and the J gene lost 1 base, with 14 bases spanning the gap. CDR3 in DNA: TGTGCCAGCAGTGTTAAGGGACACAAGAACACCGGGGAGCTGTTTTTT. This gives the protein CASSVKGHKNTGELFF.

The chain combines TRBV4-2 with TRBJ1-2; D remains ambiguous. V lost 0 bases, J lost 0 bases, and 5 bases lay in between. This CDR3 is built from 14 residues. CDR1 is LGHNA and CDR2 is YNFKEQ in the germline V gene. This CDR3 is CASSQEFTNYGYTF. CDR3 sequence (DNA): TGTGCCAGCAGCCAAGAGTTCACTAACTATGGCTACACCTTC.

This clonotype was counted many times. The rearrangement uses TRBV20-1 and TRBJ2-1; 8 bases map to TRBD2. From germline, CDR1 is DFQATT and CDR2 SNEGSKA (reference sequence). This CDR3 has 16 amino acids. After removal of 3 bases from V and 1 base from J, the junction contained 8 bases not matched to a gene. CDR3 coding DNA: TGCAGTGCTAGCTCGAGCGGGAGCCAATCCTACAATGAGCAGTTCTTC. It yields the protein CSASSSGSQSYNEQFF.

This clonotype occurred many times. The rearrangement joins TRBV11-2 to TRBJ2-1, with TRBD2 matching 11 bases. The V and J ends lost 6 bases and 2 bases, in that order; junction bases with no gene match: 3. The CDR3 totals 15 residues. Germline loops: CDR1 SGHAT, CDR2 FQNNGV. CDR3 residues: CASRRLAGTYNEQFF. CDR3 DNA sequence: TGTGCCAGCAGGAGACTAGCGGGGACCTACAATGAGCAGTTCTTC.

This clonotype was seen at least ten times. V and J are TRBV2 and TRBJ2-1, with D tentatively TRBD2 (7 bases). This CDR3 has 14 amino acids. Germline V gene data show CDR1 as SNHLY and CDR2 as FYNNEI. V lost 5 bases to trimming and J lost 7 bases, with 15 bases between them. The CDR3 region has the DNA TGTGCCAGCAGTCAAGGGGGGGTAATGAATGAGCAGTTCTTC. This translates into CASSQGGVMNEQFF.

This clonotype was seen repeatedly, ten times or more. CDR3 DNA: TGTGCCAGCTCACCACCGGGAGAAGCAACTAATGAAAAACTGTTTTTT. This sequence encodes CASSPPGEATNEKLFF. V usage is TRBV18 and J usage is TRBJ1-4; D gene uncertain. The germline V gene has CDR1 KGHSH and CDR2 LQKENI. CDR3 length: 16 residues. V dropped 0 bases and J dropped 0 bases, with 8 bases sitting between them.

Many counts were recorded for this clonotype. V and J are TRBV5-1 and TRBJ2-7, with 7 bases fitting TRBD1. The junction had 7 bases not matched to a gene; V was cut back by 4 bases and J by 3 bases. Germline lookup yields CDR1 SGHRS and CDR2 YFSETQ. The CDR3 covers 14 residues. The CDR3 reads CASSDHRGIYEQYF. In nucleotides, the CDR3 is TGCGCCAGCAGCGACCACAGGGGAATCTACGAGCAGTACTTC.

This clonotype was seen a handful of times. The chain combines TRBV4-1 with TRBJ1-1, with a tentative D call TRBD1 (5 bases). Between the trimmed V and J ends, which lost 0 bases and 8 bases, there was a span of 10 bases. The CDR3 totals 13 residues. Germline V gives CDR1 MGHRA, CDR2 YSYEKL. Written as DNA, the CDR3 is TGCGCCAGCAGCCAAGACAGGGCGCTCGAAGCTTTCTTT. The encoded protein is CASSQDRALEAFF.

This clonotype was detected many times. This may be a read error, as it is one base from a much larger clone. The chain joins TRBV12-3 or TRBV12-4 to TRBJ2-1, with no clear D. Trimming cost V 5 bases and J 3 bases, with 8 bases left between them. The CDR3 loop spans 13 amino acids. The CDR3 region is CASSRNSYNEQFF. The CDR3 bases are TGTGCCAGCAGTAGGAACAGCTACAATGAGCAGTTCTTC.

This clonotype was recorded at least ten times. The chain employs TRBV11-2 and TRBJ2-5; D unresolved. Between the trimmed V and J ends, which lost 1 base and 4 bases, there was a span of 10 bases. The germline V gene has CDR1 SGHAT and CDR2 FQNNGV. The CDR3 runs 14 residues. The CDR3 DNA sequence: TGTGCCAGCAGCTTAGGCACGACCCGAGAGACCCAGTACTTC. Translation gives CASSLGTTRETQYF. The whole variable domain, remainder taken from reference TRBV11-2 and TRBJ2-5, is EAGVAQSPRYKIIEKRQSVAFWCNPISGHATLYWYQQILGQGPKLLIQFQNNGVVDDSQLPKDRFSAERLKGVDSTLKIQPAKLEDSAVYLCASSLGTTRETQYFGPGTRLLVL.

This sequence joins TRBV6-2 or TRBV6-3 and TRBJ2-1; D gene unclear. The CDR3 contains 13 residues. Germline values: CDR1 MNHEY, CDR2 SVGEGT. The V end lost 5 bases, the J end lost 6 bases, and 11 bases lay between the germline ends. The CDR3 DNA reads as TGTGCCAGCAGTCCTGGACCCCTCAATGAGCAGTTCTTC. Translating it yields CASSPGPLNEQFF.

This clonotype was counted at least ten times. The chain combines TRBV18 with TRBJ2-4; 8 bases match TRBD2. The CDR3 is made up of 16 amino acids. The V segment lost 3 bases and the J segment 5 bases; nucleotides outside the gene matches: 9. Germline V gives CDR1 KGHSH, CDR2 LQKENI. Here the CDR3 reads CASSPEAGVTENIQYF. The DNA for the CDR3 is TGTGCCAGCTCACCGGAAGCGGGAGTTACCGAAAACATTCAGTACTTC.

This clonotype was picked up many times. The chain employs TRBV20-1 and TRBJ2-1, with 7 bases matching TRBD2. Germline loops: CDR1 DFQATT, CDR2 SNEGSKA (reference sequence). V dropped 5 bases and J dropped 4; count of bases not matched to a gene: 11. The CDR3 consists of 15 residues. The CDR3 coding sequence is TGCAGTGCTTACACTAGCGCAACGACGTACAATGAGCAGTTCTTC. It is translated as CSAYTSATTYNEQFF.

The chain combines TRBV6-1 with TRBJ2-3, with 10 bases aligning to TRBD2. CDR3 size: 15 residues. The trim removed 6 bases at V and 4 bases at J, leaving 7 bases unmatched. The V gene's germline CDR1 is MNHNS and CDR2 SASEGT. The CDR3 DNA sequence: TGTGCCAGCAGAACGGGACTAGCGATCGCAGATACGCAGTATTTT. It yields the protein CASRTGLAIADTQYF.

This clonotype was detected many times. This sequence joins TRBV7-6 and TRBJ2-1, with no clear D. This CDR3 has 13 amino acids. Germline CDR1 reads SGHVS; CDR2 reads FNYEAQ. The V and J ends lost 5 bases and 7 bases respectively, with 12 bases between them. CDR3 DNA sequence: TGTGCCAGCAGCCTCCAAACAAGGAATGAGCAGTTCTTC. It translates to CASSLQTRNEQFF.

The genes are TRBV6-1 and TRBJ2-3, with D unresolved. The V end lost 8 bases, the J end lost 5 bases, and 23 bases lay between the germline ends. The CDR3 loop spans 16 amino acids. Per germline, CDR1 MNHNS and CDR2 SASEGT. The CDR3 region has the DNA TGTGCCAGCGGATCGAACGAGGCGGATGAAAGAGATACGCAGTATTTT. Its protein product is CASGSNEADERDTQYF.

This clonotype was found many times. The chain couples TRBV11-2 to TRBJ1-4; unclear D gene. This CDR3 region has 15 residues. Trimming pared 0 bases from V and 7 bases from J, leaving 12 bases between. CDR1 SGHAT and CDR2 FQNNGV come from the germline V gene. The CDR3 DNA is TGTGCCAGCAGCTTAGAGGGAGGGTCTGGTGAAAAACTGTTTTTT. It specifies CASSLEGGSGEKLFF.